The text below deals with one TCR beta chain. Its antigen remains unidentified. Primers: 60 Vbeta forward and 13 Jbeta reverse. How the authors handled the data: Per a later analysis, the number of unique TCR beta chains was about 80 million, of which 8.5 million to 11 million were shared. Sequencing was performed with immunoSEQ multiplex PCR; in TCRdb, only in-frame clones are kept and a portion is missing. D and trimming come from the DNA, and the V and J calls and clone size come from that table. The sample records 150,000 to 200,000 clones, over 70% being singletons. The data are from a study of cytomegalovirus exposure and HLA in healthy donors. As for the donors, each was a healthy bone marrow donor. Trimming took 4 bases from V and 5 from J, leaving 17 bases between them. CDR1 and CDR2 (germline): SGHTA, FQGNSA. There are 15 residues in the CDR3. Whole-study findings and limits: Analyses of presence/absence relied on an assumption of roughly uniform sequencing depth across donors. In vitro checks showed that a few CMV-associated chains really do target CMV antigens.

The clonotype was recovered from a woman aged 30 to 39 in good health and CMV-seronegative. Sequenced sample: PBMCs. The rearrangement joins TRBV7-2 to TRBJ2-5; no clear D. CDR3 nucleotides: TGTGCCAGCAGCTCGACGACACACCCCCAGGAGACCCAGTACTTC. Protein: CASSSTTHPQETQYF. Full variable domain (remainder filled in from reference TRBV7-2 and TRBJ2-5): GAGVSQSPSNKVTEKGKDVELRCDPISGHTALYWYRQSLGQGLEFLIYFQGNSAPDKSGLPSDRFSAERTGGSVSTLTIQRTQQEDSAVYLCASSSTTHPQETQYFGPGTRLLVL.